This TCR beta chain comes out of a study of CD8 T cells in ankylosing spondylitis. Study-level findings and limits: What appeared characteristic of ankylosing spondylitis blood was a TCR beta motif of eight highly homologous variants.

TCRdb fed the 5' RACE reads into MiXCR, producing one record per CDR3 protein. Among about 340,000 distinct CDR3 sequences listed, roughly 15% were seen once. Germline trimming cut 6 bases from V and 5 bases from J; bases unmatched to any gene: 6. This CDR3 spans 13 amino acids. Germline V gene data show CDR1 as DFQATT and CDR2 as SNEGSKA (reference sequence). On this clonotype: The antigen remains undetermined.

Material for sequencing was blood, either unsorted or a sorted T cell fraction (not recorded which). The chain is built from TRBV20-1 and TRBJ2-2, with 7 bases that match TRBD1. This TCR was recovered from a male donor with ankylosing spondylitis or in good health (not recorded which). The CDR3, as DNA: TGCAGTGCACAGACAGGGAATACCGGGGAGCTGTTTTTT. Its translation: CSAQTGNTGELFF.